This TCR beta chain was sequenced for a study of T cell repertoires in cytomegalovirus infection. The overall study: Recently described HLA-C-restricted plus well-studied HLA-B-restricted CMV epitopes were used.

TCRdb recomputed calls from the reads with MiXCR, one row per CDR3 protein. Among about 60,000 distinct CDR3 sequences listed, around a fifth were seen once. Concerning this clonotype itself: Its specificity is unknown.

J gave up 7 bases and V 1 base, and 5 bases lay outside the gene matches. CDR1 and CDR2 from the germline V gene are SGHVS and FNYEAQ. The CDR3 runs to 14 residues. The sequencing used CD8+ T cells from cultured PBMCs, collected from culture after CMV antigen stimulation. The chain couples TRBV7-6 to TRBJ1-2; 8 positions agree with TRBD1. The receptor was derived from a human donor in good health (CMV status not recorded). Some clones in this sample may be carry-over from other donors' samples. The CDR3 sequence is CASSLGQGALGYTF. CDR3 coding DNA: TGTGCCAGCAGCTTAGGGCAGGGGGCGCTTGGCTACACCTTC.